This T cell receptor (beta chain) was recovered during a study of shared T cell receptors in the human thymus. Only in-frame clones appear in the TCRdb table, and some are missing; sequencing was by immunoSEQ multiplex PCR. This repertoire shows hundreds of thousands of clones, more than 75% found once; its top ten account for 0.0095% to 0.012%. Per germline, CDR1 LGHNA and CDR2 YSLEER. The CDR3 is 17 residues long. After removal of 0 bases from V and 6 bases from J, the junction contained 9 bases not matched to a gene. A further study also used this sample, focusing on human thymus T cells. That paper adds: Donors were healthy Finnish infants having corrective surgery for congenital heart defects. Thymus tissue for the work was resected from patients undergoing corrective heart surgery. There were highly overlapping thymic repertoires among unrelated individuals, as related research reported.

Sequencing was done on a sample of thymocytes. The chain uses TRBV4-3 and TRBJ2-2; 8 nucleotides line up with TRBD2. This sequence originates from a boy younger than two with a congenital heart defect. CDR3 bases: TGCGCCAGCAGCCAAGAACGGGGCAACGGGAGGGCCGGGGAGCTGTTTTTT. It specifies CASSQERGNGRAGELFF.